This is a list of T cell receptor beta chains from one sample in a study of control samples from healthy donors and cancer patients. Assay: immunoSEQ multiplex PCR; the TCRdb copy retains only in-frame clones and omits some. The profile covers approximately 89,000 clones, with over 75% appearing a single time and approximately 2.1% taken by the ten largest. The specimen sequenced was blood. The origin of the receptors is a woman in her 40s in good health. CDR3s include the opening cysteine and the closing phenylalanine or tryptophan. Fields, in order: J gene, CDR3 length, V gene, D gene, clone size, CDR3 protein, CDR3 DNA. A D gene is named only where the DNA matches it firmly. Only some rows state a clone size, as once, few, many or a class for expanded clones.

>TRBJ2-2|17|TRBV9|TRBD2|-
CASSPLGLAGDTGELFF
TGTGCCAGCAGTCCACTAGGGCTAGCGGGGGACACCGGGGAGCTGTTTTTT
>TRBJ2-7|14|TRBV7-8|TRBD1|-
CASSFGTGSGEQYF
TGTGCCAGCAGCTTCGGGACAGGGTCGGGCGAGCAGTACTTC
>TRBJ2-6|19|TRBV7-2|TRBD1|-
CASSPRQGLHVSGANVLTF
TGTGCCAGCAGCCCTAGACAGGGGTTACACGTCTCTGGGGCCAACGTCCTGACTTTC
>TRBJ2-2|16|TRBV5-4|TRBD1|-
CASSRDRGGTAGELFF
TGTGCCAGCAGCAGGGACAGGGGGGGGACGGCCGGGGAGCTGTTTTTT
>TRBJ2-5|14|TRBV5-5|-|once
CASSLGRGRETQYF
TGTGCCAGCAGCTTGGGACGGGGGCGAGAGACCCAGTACTTC
>TRBJ2-2|15|TRBV7-3|TRBD2|-
CASSRRAGDPGELFF
TGTGCCAGCAGTCGACGAGCGGGGGACCCCGGGGAGCTGTTTTTT
>TRBJ2-7|14|TRBV2|TRBD1|-
CASQAGQGVVEQYF
TGTGCCAGTCAGGCCGGACAGGGTGTTGTCGAGCAGTACTTC
>TRBJ1-6|14|TRBV5-6|TRBD1|-
CASRDEGGRGPLHF
TGTGCCAGCAGGGATGAAGGGGGCAGGGGGCCCCTCCACTTT
>TRBJ2-3|18|TRBV3-1/TRBV3-2|TRBD2|-
CASSQDQGGGASTDTQYF
TGTGCCAGCAGCCAAGATCAGGGCGGGGGGGCTAGCACAGATACGCAGTATTTT
>TRBJ2-2|14|TRBV9|TRBD1|-
CASSAGQGSGELFF
TGTGCCAGCAGCGCGGGACAGGGATCCGGGGAGCTGTTTTTT
>TRBJ2-3|13|TRBV12-3/TRBV12-4|-|few
CASNSGGTDTQYF
TGTGCCAGCAATTCCGGGGGCACAGATACGCAGTATTTT
>TRBJ1-4|14|TRBV3-1/TRBV3-2|-|once
CASSQDLGNRELFF
TGTGCCAGCAGCCAAGATCTTGGAAACAGGGAACTGTTTTTT
>TRBJ2-7|14|TRBV27|TRBD1|-
CASSFQGASYEQYF
TGTGCCAGCAGTTTTCAGGGGGCGTCCTACGAGCAGTACTTC
>TRBJ2-7|19|TRBV30|TRBD2|-
CAWSGALAGGNFVSYEQYF
TGTGCCTGGAGTGGGGCCTTAGCGGGGGGTAATTTCGTAAGCTACGAGCAGTACTTC
>TRBJ1-2|12|TRBV29-1|-|-
CSVQGGAYGYTF
TGCAGCGTTCAAGGGGGGGCTTATGGCTACACCTTC
>TRBJ2-1|14|TRBV7-2|-|-
CASRMGGPYNEQFF
TGTGCCAGCCGAATGGGGGGGCCCTACAATGAGCAGTTCTTC
>TRBJ1-1|14|TRBV5-1|TRBD1|-
CASSLDRGRTEAFF
TGCGCCAGCAGCCTGGACAGGGGGCGTACTGAAGCTTTCTTT